This TCR beta chain emerged from a study of long-term antiretroviral therapy in people with HIV. The CDR3 runs 13 residues. Germline CDR1 and CDR2: SSHAT and FNYEAQ (reference sequence). Assay version v3.0 of immunoSEQ was used, and it was run at survey level. Clones were sequenced by immunoSEQ multiplex PCR, and TCRdb holds only the in-frame ones, with some missing. The table records over 8,500 clones, less than 80% of them present only once. The genes are TRBV7-7 and TRBJ2-2, with TRBD2 matching 7 bases. The specimen comprised unsorted PBMCs, sampled at the start of antiretroviral therapy, before treatment. This TCR derives from a young man with HIV. CDR3 amino acids: CATNSGMGGELFF. The CDR3 DNA is TGTGCTACCAACAGCGGGATGGGCGGGGAGCTGTTTTTT.